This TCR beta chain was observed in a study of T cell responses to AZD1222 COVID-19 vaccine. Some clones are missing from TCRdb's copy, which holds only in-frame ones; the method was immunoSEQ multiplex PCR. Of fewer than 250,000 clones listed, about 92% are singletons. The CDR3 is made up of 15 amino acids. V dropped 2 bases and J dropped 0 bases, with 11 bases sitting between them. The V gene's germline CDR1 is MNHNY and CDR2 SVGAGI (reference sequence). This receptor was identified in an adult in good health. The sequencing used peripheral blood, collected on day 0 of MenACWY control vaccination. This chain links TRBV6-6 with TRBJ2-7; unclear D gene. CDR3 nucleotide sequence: TGTGCCAGCAGTTACGAGACAATTAGCTCCTACGAGCAGTACTTC. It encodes CASSYETISSYEQYF.